This T cell receptor (beta chain) comes out of a study of blood T cell repertoires in COVID-19. The germline CDR1 and CDR2 sequences are LNHDA and SQIVND (reference sequence). Trimming shortened V by 8 bases and J by 2 bases, and 16 bases separated the two germline ends. The CDR3 has 14 amino acids. In the original analysis: Estimates of nucleated cell counts were drawn from the amplification of reference gene primers. TCRdb keeps only in-frame clones here, not all; method: immunoSEQ multiplex PCR. The V and J calls and clone size come from that table; D and trimming were worked out from the DNA. The data contain about 370,000 clones, 75% to 90% of them singletons. Residents of approximately 25 US areas, aged roughly 18 to 89 years, made up the participants. Clinical history reported by participants formed the basis on which cohorts were assigned.

Sequenced: PBMCs or T cells enriched from blood (not recorded which). The sequence derives from a man aged 18 to 30 who had recovered from COVID-19. The chain employs TRBV19 and TRBJ2-7; possible D gene TRBD2, 6 bases. Written as DNA, the CDR3 is TGTGCCAGTCGCCCGCGGGACGGTACCTACGAGCAGTACTTC. Translated: CASRPRDGTYEQYF.